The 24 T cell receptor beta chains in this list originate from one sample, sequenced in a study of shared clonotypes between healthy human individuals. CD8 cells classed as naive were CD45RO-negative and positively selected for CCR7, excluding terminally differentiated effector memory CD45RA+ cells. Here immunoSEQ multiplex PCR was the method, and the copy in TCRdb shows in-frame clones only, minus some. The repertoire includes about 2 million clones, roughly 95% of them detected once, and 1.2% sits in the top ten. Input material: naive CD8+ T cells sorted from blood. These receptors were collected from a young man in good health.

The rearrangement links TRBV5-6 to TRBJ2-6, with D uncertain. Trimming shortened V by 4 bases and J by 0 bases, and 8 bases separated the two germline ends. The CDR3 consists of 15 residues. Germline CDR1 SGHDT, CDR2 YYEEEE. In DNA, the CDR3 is TGTGCCAGCAGCGATGGTGACTCTGGGGCCAACGTCCTGACTTTC. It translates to CASSDGDSGANVLTF.

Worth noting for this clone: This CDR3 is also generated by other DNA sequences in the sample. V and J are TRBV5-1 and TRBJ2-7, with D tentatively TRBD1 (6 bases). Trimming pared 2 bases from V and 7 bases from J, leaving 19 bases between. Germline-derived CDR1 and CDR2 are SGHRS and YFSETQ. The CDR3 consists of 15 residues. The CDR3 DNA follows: TGCGCCAGCAGCTTCGCGTGGGGGCTAGACTATGAGCAGTACTTC. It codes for CASSFAWGLDYEQYF.

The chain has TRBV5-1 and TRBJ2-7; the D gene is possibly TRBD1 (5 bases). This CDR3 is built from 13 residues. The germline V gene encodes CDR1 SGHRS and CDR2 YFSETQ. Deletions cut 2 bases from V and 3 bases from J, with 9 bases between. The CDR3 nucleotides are TGCGCCAGCAGCTTAATCGACAGCTACGAGCAGTACTTC. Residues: CASSLIDSYEQYF.

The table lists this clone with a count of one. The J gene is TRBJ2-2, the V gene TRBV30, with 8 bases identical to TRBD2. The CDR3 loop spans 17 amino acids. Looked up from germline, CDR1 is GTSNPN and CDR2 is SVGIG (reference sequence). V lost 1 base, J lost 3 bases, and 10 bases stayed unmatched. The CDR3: CAWSEAERGLDTGELFF. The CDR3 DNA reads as TGTGCCTGGAGTGAGGCGGAGCGGGGGTTGGACACCGGGGAGCTGTTTTTT.

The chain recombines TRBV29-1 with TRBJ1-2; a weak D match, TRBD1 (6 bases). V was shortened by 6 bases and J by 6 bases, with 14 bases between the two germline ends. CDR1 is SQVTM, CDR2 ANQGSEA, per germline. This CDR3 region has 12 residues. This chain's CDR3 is CSVPDRLNGYTF. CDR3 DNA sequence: TGCAGCGTCCCCGACAGGCTTAATGGCTACACCTTC.

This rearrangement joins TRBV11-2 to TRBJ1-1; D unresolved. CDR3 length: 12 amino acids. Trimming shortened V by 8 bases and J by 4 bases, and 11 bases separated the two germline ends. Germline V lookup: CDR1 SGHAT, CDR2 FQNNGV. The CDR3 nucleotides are TGTGCCAGCCATAGGCTGGGCACTGAAGCTTTCTTT. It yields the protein CASHRLGTEAFF.

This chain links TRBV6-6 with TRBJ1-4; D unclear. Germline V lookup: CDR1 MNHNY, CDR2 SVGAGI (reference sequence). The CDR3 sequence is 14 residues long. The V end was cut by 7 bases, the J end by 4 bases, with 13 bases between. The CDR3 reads CASTKVKINEKLFF. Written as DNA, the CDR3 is TGTGCCAGCACCAAAGTAAAGATTAATGAAAAACTGTTTTTT.

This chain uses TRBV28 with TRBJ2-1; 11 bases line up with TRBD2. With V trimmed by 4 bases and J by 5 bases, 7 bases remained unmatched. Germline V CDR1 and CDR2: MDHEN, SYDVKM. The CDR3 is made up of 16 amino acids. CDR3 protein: CASSWDGTSGDNEQFF. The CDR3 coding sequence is TGTGCCAGCAGTTGGGACGGGACTAGCGGCGACAATGAGCAGTTCTTC.

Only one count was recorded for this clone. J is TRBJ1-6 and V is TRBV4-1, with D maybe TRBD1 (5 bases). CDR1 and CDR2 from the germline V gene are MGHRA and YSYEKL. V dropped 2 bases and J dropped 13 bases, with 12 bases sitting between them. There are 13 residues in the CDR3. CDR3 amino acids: CASSQRDGLPLHF. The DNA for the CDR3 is TGCGCCAGCAGCCAACGGGACGGGCTCCCCCTCCACTTT.

The CDR3 nucleotides are TGTGCCAGCAGCTTCGCTAGCACAGATACGCAGTATTTT. It encodes CASSFASTDTQYF. V usage is TRBV27 and J usage is TRBJ2-3, with D hard to call. This CDR3 contains 13 residues. Trimming removed 6 bases from V and 0 bases from J, with 7 bases in between. Germline V gene lookup returns CDR1 MNHEY and CDR2 SMNVEV (reference sequence).

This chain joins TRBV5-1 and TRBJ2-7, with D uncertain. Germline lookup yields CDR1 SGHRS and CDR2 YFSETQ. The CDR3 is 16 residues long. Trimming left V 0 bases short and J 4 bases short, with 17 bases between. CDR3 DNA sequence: TGCGCCAGCAGCTTGGCCGCCGGCAGTCTAAGGTACGAGCAGTACTTC. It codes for CASSLAAGSLRYEQYF.

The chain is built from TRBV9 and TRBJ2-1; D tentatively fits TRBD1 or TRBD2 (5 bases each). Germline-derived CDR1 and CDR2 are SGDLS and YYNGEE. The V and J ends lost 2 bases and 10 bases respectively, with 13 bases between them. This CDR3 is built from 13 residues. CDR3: CASSVLLGEEQFF. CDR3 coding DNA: TGTGCCAGCAGCGTCCTCTTGGGGGAAGAGCAGTTCTTC.

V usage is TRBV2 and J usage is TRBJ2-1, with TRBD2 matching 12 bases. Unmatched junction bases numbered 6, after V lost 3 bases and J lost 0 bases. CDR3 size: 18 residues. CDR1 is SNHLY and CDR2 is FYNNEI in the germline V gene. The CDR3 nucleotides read TGTGCCAGCAGTGATTGGACTAGCGGGGTGAGCTCCTACAATGAGCAGTTCTTC. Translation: CASSDWTSGVSSYNEQFF.

This CDR3 reads CASIGSSTYNEQFF. DNA for the CDR3: TGTGCCAGCATAGGGTCTAGCACGTACAATGAGCAGTTCTTC. The chain is built from TRBV2 and TRBJ2-1; a possible D gene is TRBD2 (5 bases). From germline, CDR1 is SNHLY and CDR2 FYNNEI. CDR3 length equals 14 residues. Trimming cost V 7 bases and J 4 bases, with 14 bases left between them.

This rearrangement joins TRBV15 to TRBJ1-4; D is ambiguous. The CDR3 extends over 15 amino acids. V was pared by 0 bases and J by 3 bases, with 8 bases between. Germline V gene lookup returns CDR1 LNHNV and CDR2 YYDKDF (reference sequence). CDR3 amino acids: CATSREQVPNEKLFF. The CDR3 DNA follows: TGTGCCACCAGCAGAGAGCAGGTACCTAATGAAAAACTGTTTTTT.

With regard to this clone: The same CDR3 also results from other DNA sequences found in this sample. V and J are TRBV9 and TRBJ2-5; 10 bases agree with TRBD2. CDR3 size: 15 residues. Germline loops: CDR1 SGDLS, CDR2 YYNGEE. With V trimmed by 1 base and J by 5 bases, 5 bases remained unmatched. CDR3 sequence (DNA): TGTGCCAGCAGCGTAAGCGGGGGGGCCGGGGAGACCCAGTACTTC. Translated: CASSVSGGAGETQYF.

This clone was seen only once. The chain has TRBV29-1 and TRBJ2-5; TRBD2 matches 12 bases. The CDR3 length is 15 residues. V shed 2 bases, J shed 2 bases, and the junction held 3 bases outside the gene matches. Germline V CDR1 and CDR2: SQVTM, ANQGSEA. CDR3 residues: CSVEWTSGTQETQYF. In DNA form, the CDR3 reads TGCAGCGTTGAATGGACTAGCGGGACTCAAGAGACCCAGTACTTC.

CDR3 coding DNA: TGTGCCAGCAGTGCCTATGAAAAACTGTTTTTT. This codes for CASSAYEKLFF. The chain links TRBV25-1 to TRBJ1-4; D is unclear. The germline CDR1 and CDR2 sequences are MGHDK and SYGVNS. The V and J ends lost 4 bases and 6 bases respectively, with 3 bases between them. The CDR3 extends over 11 amino acids.

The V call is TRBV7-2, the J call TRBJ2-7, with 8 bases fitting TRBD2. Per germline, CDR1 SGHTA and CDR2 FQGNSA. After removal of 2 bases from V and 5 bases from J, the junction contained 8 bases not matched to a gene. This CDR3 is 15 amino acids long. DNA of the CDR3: TGTGCCAGCAGCTTATACGGTAAAGCGGGAGACGAGCAGTACTTC. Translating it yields CASSLYGKAGDEQYF.

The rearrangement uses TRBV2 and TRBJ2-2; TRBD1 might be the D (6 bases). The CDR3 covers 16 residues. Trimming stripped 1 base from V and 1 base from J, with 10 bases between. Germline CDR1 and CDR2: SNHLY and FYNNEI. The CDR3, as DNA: TGTGCCAGCAGTGAAGGGTACAGGGAGAACACCGGGGAGCTGTTTTTT. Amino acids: CASSEGYRENTGELFF.

The CDR3 DNA sequence: TGTGCCAGCAGTGACGGACTAGCGGATACCTACGAGCAGTACTTC. Its translation: CASSDGLADTYEQYF. The chain employs TRBV6-1 and TRBJ2-7, with TRBD2 matching 10 bases. The ends lost 3 bases at V and 2 bases at J; junction bases unmatched: 4. Germline V gene sequence: CDR1 MNHNS, CDR2 SASEGT. This CDR3 is built from 15 residues.

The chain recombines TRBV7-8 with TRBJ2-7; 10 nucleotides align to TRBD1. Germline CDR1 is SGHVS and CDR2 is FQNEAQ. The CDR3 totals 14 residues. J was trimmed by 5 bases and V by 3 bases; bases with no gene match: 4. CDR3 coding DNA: TGTGCCAGCAGCTTTGGGACAGGGGTTGACGAGCAGTACTTC. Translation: CASSFGTGVDEQYF.

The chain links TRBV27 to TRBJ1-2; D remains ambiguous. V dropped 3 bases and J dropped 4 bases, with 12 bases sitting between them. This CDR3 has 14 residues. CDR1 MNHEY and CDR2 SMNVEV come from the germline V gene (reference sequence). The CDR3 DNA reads TGTGCCAGCAGTTTCTCTCCTAACCTCTATGGCTACACCTTC. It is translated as CASSFSPNLYGYTF.

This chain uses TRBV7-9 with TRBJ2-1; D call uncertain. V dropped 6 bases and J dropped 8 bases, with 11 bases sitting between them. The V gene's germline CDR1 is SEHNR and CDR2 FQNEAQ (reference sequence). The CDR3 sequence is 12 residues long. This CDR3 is CASRSVPDEQFF. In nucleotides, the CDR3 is TGTGCCAGCAGGTCCGTACCGGATGAGCAGTTCTTC.